The 20 T cell receptor beta chains below were found in one sample sequenced in a study of metastatic and nonmetastatic thyroid tumors. Patients had received no treatment of any kind before thyroid surgery. TCRdb ran MiXCR on the PCR reads. The table records fewer than 40,000 clones, just under 30% of them present only once. Sequencing was performed on blood. The receptor source for this set is a female donor with papillary thyroid cancer or a benign thyroid nodule (not recorded which). Some clones in this sample may be carry-over from other donors' samples.

This rearrangement joins TRBV20-1 to TRBJ1-2, with D maybe TRBD1 (5 bases). V gave up 3 bases and J gave up 7 bases, with 15 bases separating them. CDR3 length: 13 amino acids. Per the germline V gene, CDR1 is DFQATT and CDR2 is SNEGSKA (reference sequence). This CDR3 reads CSASLPDSSGYTF. The CDR3 DNA reads as TGCAGTGCTAGTCTCCCCGACAGTTCTGGCTACACCTTC.

The sample holds a few counts of this clone. V is TRBV6-6 and J is TRBJ1-5; no firm D call. V was cut by 2 bases and J by 6 bases, with 8 bases left in between. Germline-derived CDR1 and CDR2 are MNHNY and SVGAGI (reference sequence). The CDR3 has 13 amino acids. CDR3 amino acids: CASSYLDGQPQHF. CDR3 bases: TGTGCCAGCAGTTACCTAGATGGTCAGCCCCAGCATTTT.

The chain couples TRBV12-3 or TRBV12-4 to TRBJ2-7, with TRBD1 identical over 10 bases. The V gene end was trimmed by 7 bases and the J gene end by 4 bases; junction bases not matched to a gene: 7. The CDR3 has 14 residues. CDR3 protein: CASTRPGQGYEQYF. The DNA of the CDR3 is TGTGCCAGCACGCGACCGGGACAGGGGTACGAGCAGTACTTC.

V and J are TRBV6-2 or TRBV6-3 and TRBJ1-2, with a weak D call TRBD1 (6 bases). V gave up 6 bases and J gave up 8 bases, with 13 bases separating them. Germline assignment: CDR1 MNHEY and CDR2 SVGEGT. The CDR3 runs to 12 residues. The CDR3 DNA follows: TGTGCCAGCAGCCAACAGGGTTGGGGCTACACCTTC. Its translation: CASSQQGWGYTF.

This clone was observed a handful of times. This chain connects TRBV2 to TRBJ2-1; 7 nucleotides match TRBD2. Trimming cost V 4 bases and J 2 bases; bases outside gene matches: 5. CDR1 is SNHLY, CDR2 FYNNEI, per germline. The CDR3 has 15 residues. The DNA of the CDR3 is TGTGCCAGCAGTGCGGGACTAAGCCCCTACAATGAGCAGTTCTTC. Its translation: CASSAGLSPYNEQFF.

Only a few counts were recorded for this clone. The chain links TRBV6-2 or TRBV6-3 to TRBJ2-1; 7 bases are a match to TRBD2. Germline V gene lookup returns CDR1 MNHEY and CDR2 SVGEGT. Trimming at V came to 5 bases and at J to 5 bases, leaving 15 bases not matched to a gene. The CDR3 contains 17 residues. The DNA of the CDR3 is TGTGCCAGCAGTATGCTACCGGGGGGAATTCCTAACAATGAGCAGTTCTTC. It codes for CASSMLPGGIPNNEQFF.

In this sample, this clone turned up a few times. The chain couples TRBV28 to TRBJ2-7; 7 bases agree with TRBD1. The CDR3 consists of 16 residues. Germline lookup yields CDR1 MDHEN and CDR2 SYDVKM. Trimming took 2 bases from V and 7 from J; bases not matched to a gene: 14. In nucleotides, the CDR3 is TGTGCCAGCAGTTTACCGTCGGGACAGCTAGGTAGAGAGCAGTACTTC. The encoded protein is CASSLPSGQLGREQYF.

Ten or more counts support this clone. Given a much more abundant clone one base away, this may be a read error. The gene calls are TRBV10-1 and TRBJ1-3, with 8 bases matching TRBD1. There are 11 residues in the CDR3. Per the germline V gene, CDR1 is WNHNN and CDR2 is SYGVQD (reference sequence). CDR3: CASGQGNTMYF. The CDR3 DNA reads as TGCGCCAGTGGACAGGGAAACACCATGTATTTT.

This chain joins TRBV9 and TRBJ1-2, with unresolved D. V was cut by 6 bases and J by 7 bases, with 22 bases left in between. CDR1 SGDLS and CDR2 YYNGEE come from the germline V gene. This CDR3 spans 15 amino acids. The CDR3: CASTMGIGSSSGYTF. The CDR3 DNA follows: TGTGCCAGCACGATGGGTATAGGGAGCTCTAGTGGCTACACCTTC.

The chain joins TRBV6-1 to TRBJ2-2; TRBD2 agrees at 7 bases. Looked up from germline, CDR1 is MNHNS and CDR2 is SASEGT. This CDR3 region has 14 residues. Losses at the gene ends were 6 bases for V and 5 bases for J; bases not matched to a gene: 6. CDR3 protein: CASRSGGRTGELFF. The CDR3 nucleotides are TGTGCCAGCAGGTCGGGGGGAAGGACCGGGGAGCTGTTTTTT.

In this sample, this clone turned up a few times. This may arise from a read error, as a much more abundant clone is one base away. The identical CDR3 is also encoded by other nucleotide sequences in the sample. The gene calls are TRBV4-1 and TRBJ1-1; D call uncertain. Germline V lookup: CDR1 MGHRA, CDR2 YSYEKL. The germline V and J ends were trimmed by 4 bases and 8 bases, with 14 bases remaining between them. The CDR3 length is 13 residues. CDR3 region: CASSPLLGREAFF. The CDR3 nucleotides read TGCGCCAGCAGCCCGCTGCTGGGCCGAGAAGCTTTCTTT.

The chain employs TRBV25-1 and TRBJ1-6; no definite D call. This CDR3 comprises 16 residues. The V gene's germline CDR1 is MGHDK and CDR2 SYGVNS. V was shortened by 1 base and J by 4 bases, with 11 bases between the two germline ends. CDR3 nucleotide sequence: TGTGCCAGCAGTGAATTGGGCGGGAGGTATAATTCACCCCTCCACTTT. Its translation is CASSELGGRYNSPLHF.

The genes are TRBV6-1 and TRBJ2-1; 8 bases fit TRBD1. The CDR3 sequence is 16 residues long. Germline trimming cut 5 bases from V and 0 bases from J; bases unmatched to any gene: 6. CDR1 MNHNS and CDR2 SASEGT come from the germline V gene. DNA of the CDR3: TGTGCCAGCAGTCGCACAGGGGGAACCTCCTACAATGAGCAGTTCTTC. This encodes CASSRTGGTSYNEQFF.

The genes are TRBV28 and TRBJ1-2, with D tentatively TRBD1 (5 bases). V lost 2 bases, J lost 4 bases, and 11 bases lay in between. The CDR3 loop spans 14 amino acids. The V gene's germline CDR1 is MDHEN and CDR2 SYDVKM. CDR3 residues: CASSLGGASYGYTF. The CDR3 DNA reads as TGTGCCAGCAGTTTAGGAGGGGCTTCCTATGGCTACACCTTC.

This clone was seen once. V gene TRBV18 combines with J gene TRBJ1-2, with 8 bases that match TRBD1. Trimming removed 6 bases from V and 4 bases from J; junction bases left unmatched: 7. In germline, CDR1 is KGHSH, CDR2 LQKENI. The CDR3 has 14 residues. The CDR3 sequence is CASSQGAGGYGYTF. The CDR3 coding sequence is TGTGCCAGCTCCCAGGGGGCAGGGGGCTATGGCTACACCTTC.

The J gene is TRBJ2-7, the V gene TRBV7-3; 10 bases fit TRBD1. CDR3 length: 14 residues. The J segment lost 2 bases and the V segment lost 5 bases, leaving 3 bases of the junction unmatched. Germline CDR1 SGHTA, CDR2 FQGTGA. CDR3 residues: CASSRDRGPYEQYF. The CDR3 nucleotides read TGTGCCAGCAGCCGGGACAGGGGACCCTACGAGCAGTACTTC. The full variable domain, in which reference TRBV7-3 and TRBJ2-7 provide the parts outside the CDR3, is GAGVSQTPSNKVTEKGKYVELRCDPISGHTALYWYRQSLGQGPEFLIYFQGTGAADDSGLPNDRFFAVRPEGSVSTLKIQRTERGDSAVYLCASSRDRGPYEQYFGPGTRLTVT.

This clone has at least ten counts. This rearrangement joins TRBV6-1 to TRBJ1-5, with D perhaps matching TRBD1 (6 bases). The CDR3 runs to 14 residues. V lost 2 bases, J lost 5 bases, and 10 bases lay in between. Germline CDR1 and CDR2: MNHNS and SASEGT. The CDR3 loop reads CASSERGSDQPQHF. In DNA, the CDR3 is TGTGCCAGCAGTGAAAGGGGGTCAGATCAGCCCCAGCATTTT.

The chain uses TRBV20-1 and TRBJ1-4; 9 positions agree with TRBD1. Trimming cost V 7 bases and J 8 bases; bases outside gene matches: 11. The CDR3 consists of 14 residues. Germline CDR1 DFQATT, CDR2 SNEGSKA (reference sequence). Here the CDR3 reads CSGLGGTGTEKLFF. CDR3 DNA sequence: TGCAGTGGCCTGGGAGGGACAGGGACCGAAAAACTGTTTTTT.

The chain links TRBV11-3 to TRBJ1-2, with D maybe TRBD1 (6 bases). The CDR3 is made up of 15 amino acids. The germline gives CDR1 SGHNT, CDR2 YENEEA. The V end lost 5 bases, the J end lost 3 bases, and 16 bases lay between the germline ends. DNA of the CDR3: TGTGCCAGCAGCCCTAGGGGGGGGTCGGACTATGGCTACACCTTC. Translated: CASSPRGGSDYGYTF.

This chain connects TRBV6-1 to TRBJ1-6; 8 bases map to TRBD1. The junction had 9 bases not matched to a gene; V was cut back by 8 bases and J by 9 bases. The germline CDR1 and CDR2 sequences are MNHNS and SASEGT. This CDR3 spans 14 amino acids. As DNA, the CDR3 is TGTGCCAGCCGTCGGACAGGGAAGGGTTCACCCCTCCACTTT. Its protein is CASRRTGKGSPLHF.